This T cell receptor beta chain was identified during a study of T-cell reconstitution after alpha-beta-depleted transplantation in children. Preparing the TCRbeta library involved the use of unique molecular identifiers. TCRdb re-derived calls from the PCR reads in MiXCR, one entry per CDR3 protein. The profile shows about 600,000 distinct CDR3 sequences, over 9.5% of them singletons. V was shortened by 2 bases and J by 1 base, with 8 bases between the two germline ends. CDR3 size: 14 residues. Germline CDR1 reads MNHEY; CDR2 reads SMNVEV (reference sequence). This clonotype was counted only a few times.

V and J are TRBV27 and TRBJ1-1; tentative D call: TRBD1 (6 bases). The sequence was collected from a human donor who donated a stem cell graft to a child with acute myeloid leukemia. Sequenced here: PBMCs from the stem cell graft donor, sampled from the stem cell graft. DNA of the CDR3: TGTGCCAGCAGTTTAAGGGGGGAGAACACTGAAGCTTTCTTT. Its protein is CASSLRGENTEAFF.